Listed here are 31 T cell receptor beta chains from one sample, sequenced in a study of spatial heterogeneity in lung cancer. TCRdb reprocessed the 5' RACE reads with MiXCR, giving one entry per CDR3 protein. The sample has about 15,000 distinct CDR3 sequences; roughly 6.5% are singletons. Described time point: blood at routine non-recurrence follow-up after resection. Material: PBMCs, obtained at follow-up. The receptors were sampled from a male donor with early-stage non-small cell lung cancer.

This clonotype was seen at least ten times. The rearrangement links TRBV20-1 to TRBJ1-2; TRBD1 matches 8 bases. CDR3 size: 17 residues. The V segment lost 1 base and the J segment 2 bases; nucleotides outside the gene matches: 12. Looked up from germline, CDR1 is DFQATT and CDR2 is SNEGSKA (reference sequence). Here the CDR3 reads CSARAGGAGGLNYGYTF. DNA of the CDR3: TGCAGTGCTAGAGCGGGTGGTGCAGGGGGCCTAAACTATGGCTACACCTTC.

This clonotype was detected ten times or more. The J gene is TRBJ2-2, the V gene TRBV7-2; 14 nucleotides agree with TRBD2. The CDR3 covers 18 residues. Germline loops: CDR1 SGHTA, CDR2 FQGNSA. J lost 5 bases, V lost 5 bases, and 10 bases had no gene match. CDR3 coding DNA: TGTGCCAGCAGCCGCGGACTAGCGGGAGGCCCGGTTACCGGGGAGCTGTTTTTT. Its protein is CASSRGLAGGPVTGELFF.

This clonotype occurred many times. V gene TRBV12-3 or TRBV12-4 combines with J gene TRBJ2-3, with D maybe TRBD1 (6 bases). V was cut by 4 bases and J by 8 bases, with 16 bases left in between. The CDR3 runs 14 residues. DNA of the CDR3: TGTGCCAGCAGTTCCCTCCGGGACACAATTACGCAGTATTTT. Its protein product is CASSSLRDTITQYF.

The sample holds many counts of this clonotype. The V call is TRBV3-1, the J call TRBJ2-1, with TRBD2 matching 10 bases. After removal of 4 bases from V and 0 bases from J, the junction contained 6 bases not matched to a gene. There are 17 residues in the CDR3. Germline V CDR1 and CDR2: LGHDT, YNNKEL (reference sequence). CDR3: CASSPPGLASSYNEQFF. Here the CDR3 DNA reads TGTGCCAGCAGCCCCCCGGGACTAGCGAGCTCCTACAATGAGCAGTTCTTC.

This clonotype has a handful of counts. The chain joins TRBV6-2 or TRBV6-3 to TRBJ2-2; no definite D call. Looked up from germline, CDR1 is MNHEY and CDR2 is SVGEGT. This CDR3 is 13 amino acids long. Between the trimmed V and J ends, which lost 8 bases and 8 bases, there was a span of 15 bases. The CDR3 protein is CASLGSSEGELFF. CDR3 DNA sequence: TGTGCCAGCCTAGGGTCATCGGAGGGGGAGCTGTTTTTT.

Relative to its sample, this clonotype is medium-sized. The chain combines TRBV18 with TRBJ2-1; D gene uncertain. Between the trimmed V and J ends, which lost 6 bases and 8 bases, there was a span of 26 bases. Germline CDR1 reads KGHSH; CDR2 reads LQKENI. CDR3 length equals 17 residues. The CDR3 protein is CASSIGRMRKPWDEQFF. For the CDR3, the DNA is TGTGCCAGCTCCATCGGTCGCATGAGGAAGCCCTGGGATGAGCAGTTCTTC.

Ten or more counts support this clonotype. The V call is TRBV7-2, the J call TRBJ2-5, with 10 bases aligning to TRBD2. This CDR3 spans 16 amino acids. V trimming: 0 bases; J trimming: 4 bases; junction bases outside the gene matches: 5. Germline CDR1 SGHTA, CDR2 FQGNSA. CDR3 region: CASSLARASGRETQYF. CDR3 sequence (DNA): TGTGCCAGCAGCTTAGCGCGGGCTAGCGGGAGAGAGACCCAGTACTTC.

This clonotype has a count of ten or more. The rearrangement joins TRBV5-6 to TRBJ2-3; D might be TRBD1 or TRBD2, each matching 6 bases. This CDR3 has 13 amino acids. The V and J ends lost 3 bases and 4 bases respectively, with 9 bases between them. CDR1 and CDR2 (germline): SGHDT, YYEEEE. The CDR3 here is CASSSGGPDTQYF. CDR3 nucleotide sequence: TGTGCCAGCAGCTCCGGGGGCCCAGATACGCAGTATTTT.

This clonotype rates as medium-sized (0.01 to 0.1%). For the CDR3, the DNA is TGTGCCATCAGTGAGTCGGGCGGGGCCTCCTACGAGCAGTACTTC. It yields the protein CAISESGGASYEQYF. The chain has TRBV10-3 and TRBJ2-7; perhaps TRBD2 as D (6 bases). Trimming cost V 0 bases and J 0 bases, with 9 bases left between them. This CDR3 contains 15 residues. The germline V gene has CDR1 ENHRY and CDR2 SYGVKD.

This clonotype has more than one count but fewer than ten. The chain links TRBV7-2 to TRBJ2-1, with D perhaps TRBD2 (6 bases). Germline V gene lookup returns CDR1 SGHTA and CDR2 FQGNSA. CDR3 size: 16 residues. Trimming pared 1 base from V and 1 base from J, leaving 11 bases between. DNA of the CDR3: TGTGCCAGCAGCTTAGGCCTAGCGAGGTCCTACAATGAGCAGTTCTTC. Translating gives CASSLGLARSYNEQFF.

The sample holds many counts of this clonotype. V usage is TRBV28 and J usage is TRBJ2-7, with TRBD2 matching 10 bases. Germline lookup yields CDR1 MDHEN and CDR2 SYDVKM. V dropped 1 base and J dropped 2; count of bases not matched to a gene: 2. The CDR3 has 15 amino acids. CDR3 coding DNA: TGTGCCAGCAGTTTATCACTAGCGGGACCCTACGAGCAGTACTTC. Translation gives CASSLSLAGPYEQYF.

In this sample, this clonotype is medium-sized. The chain carries TRBV29-1 and TRBJ1-1; D is possibly TRBD1 (5 bases). This CDR3 has 15 residues. Trimming cost V 4 bases and J 6 bases, with 21 bases left between them. Germline loops: CDR1 SQVTM, CDR2 ANQGSEA. CDR3 sequence reads: CSVVPQDNPTAEAFF. CDR3 DNA sequence: TGCAGCGTTGTTCCACAGGATAACCCGACGGCTGAAGCTTTCTTT. The full variable domain, in which reference TRBV29-1 and TRBJ1-1 provide the parts outside the CDR3, is SAVISQKPSRDICQRGTSLTIQCQVDSQVTMMFWYRQQPGQSLTLIATANQGSEATYESGFVIDKFPISRPNLTFSTLTVSNMSPEDSSIYLCSVVPQDNPTAEAFFGQGTRLTVV.

At least ten counts were recorded for this clonotype. V and J are TRBV20-1 and TRBJ2-7, with D perhaps TRBD1 (6 bases). Germline V gene sequence: CDR1 DFQATT, CDR2 SNEGSKA (reference sequence). The CDR3 length is 11 residues. Deletions cut 5 bases from V and 4 bases from J, with 9 bases between. CDR3 in amino acids: CSAYREYEQYF. The CDR3 nucleotides read TGCAGTGCTTACAGGGAGTACGAGCAGTACTTC.

Ten or more counts support this clonotype. V is TRBV20-1 and J is TRBJ1-2, with TRBD1 matching 10 bases. V gave up 4 bases and J gave up 8 bases; unmatched junction bases: 13. Germline CDR1 and CDR2: DFQATT and SNEGSKA (reference sequence). The CDR3 runs to 15 residues. In DNA form, the CDR3 reads TGCAGTGCTACCTCTTACCGACAGGGGGCTAACGGCTACACCTTC. Protein product: CSATSYRQGANGYTF.

Judged by abundance, this clonotype is medium-sized. V is TRBV10-3 and J is TRBJ2-1, with TRBD2 identical over 8 bases. This CDR3 contains 15 residues. After removal of 11 bases from V and 4 bases from J, the junction contained 13 bases not matched to a gene. Germline CDR1 and CDR2: ENHRY and SYGVKD. The CDR3 sequence: CASMPSTSAYNEQFF. The DNA for the CDR3 is TGTGCCTCCATGCCCTCGACTAGCGCGTACAATGAGCAGTTCTTC.

This clonotype was counted a few times. This sequence joins TRBV20-1 and TRBJ2-2; TRBD1 agrees at 8 bases. V lost 2 bases, J lost 2 bases, and 7 bases stayed unmatched. The length of the CDR3 is 16 residues. Germline lookup yields CDR1 DFQATT and CDR2 SNEGSKA (reference sequence). CDR3 sequence reads: CSARPPTGGNTGELFF. CDR3 coding DNA: TGCAGTGCTAGACCGCCCACAGGGGGAAACACCGGGGAGCTGTTTTTT.

The chain employs TRBV4-2 and TRBJ2-5, with 10 bases lining up with TRBD1. This CDR3 comprises 17 residues. CDR1 and CDR2 (germline): LGHNA, YNFKEQ. With 4 bases clipped from V and 4 bases from J, the junction kept 12 bases outside the gene matches. The CDR3 loop is CASSLKASDRGLETQYF. DNA of the CDR3: TGTGCCAGCAGCCTCAAGGCCAGCGACAGGGGGCTAGAGACCCAGTACTTC.

This clonotype was found a few times. This chain links TRBV12-3 or TRBV12-4 with TRBJ1-4, with D uncertain. V lost 3 bases and J lost 0, with 8 bases in between. The CDR3 runs 15 residues. CDR3 sequence: CASSLRATTNEKLFF. The CDR3 nucleotides are TGTGCCAGCAGTTTGAGGGCCACAACTAATGAAAAACTGTTTTTT.

In this sample, this clonotype turned up many times. The chain is built from TRBV5-1 and TRBJ2-7; the match to TRBD1 covers 7 bases. V shed 4 bases, J shed 1 base, and the junction held 8 bases outside the gene matches. The CDR3 covers 15 residues. Germline V lookup: CDR1 SGHRS, CDR2 YFSETQ. CDR3 in DNA: TGCGCCAGCAGCCCAGCGACAGGGTTATCCTACGAGCAGTACTTC. This sequence encodes CASSPATGLSYEQYF.

This clonotype was picked up many times. V usage is TRBV27 and J usage is TRBJ2-2, with D possibly being TRBD1 or TRBD2 (5 bases each). Per germline, CDR1 MNHEY and CDR2 SMNVEV (reference sequence). V gave up 5 bases and J gave up 4 bases, with 17 bases separating them. This CDR3 is built from 16 residues. The CDR3 here is CASSGGGPPGTGELFF. In DNA, the CDR3 is TGTGCCAGCAGTGGGGGTGGGCCTCCAGGCACCGGGGAGCTGTTTTTT.

This clonotype was recorded many times. The J gene is TRBJ2-2, the V gene TRBV24-1, with 7 positions matching TRBD2. CDR3 length: 20 amino acids. The V gene end was trimmed by 0 bases and the J gene end by 5 bases; junction bases not matched to a gene: 17. Germline V gene data show CDR1 as KGHDR and CDR2 as SFDVKD. The CDR3 DNA is TGTGCCACCAGTGATTTGGGTCGCCACTCCTCGGCGGGAGAGACCGGGGAGCTGTTTTTT. Protein: CATSDLGRHSSAGETGELFF.

This clonotype was seen many times. The V and J genes are TRBV2 and TRBJ2-7, with TRBD1 identical over 8 bases. The J segment lost 9 bases and the V segment lost 4 bases, leaving 11 bases of the junction unmatched. The germline V gene encodes CDR1 SNHLY and CDR2 FYNNEI. The CDR3 is 14 residues long. Here the CDR3 DNA reads TGTGCCAGCAGTGCCGGGACAGGCGGGGTAGGGCAGTACTTC. Translating it yields CASSAGTGGVGQYF. Full variable domain (missing parts from reference TRBV2 and TRBJ2-7): EPEVTQTPSHQVTQMGQEVILRCVPISNHLYFYWYRQILGQKVEFLVSFYNNEISEKSEIFDDQFSVERPDGSNFTLKIRSTKLEDSAMYFCASSAGTGGVGQYFGPGTRLTVT.

In this sample, this clonotype turned up many times. The chain uses TRBV4-3 and TRBJ2-1; 8 bases align to TRBD2. V lost 2 bases, J lost 0 bases, and 6 bases stayed unmatched. The CDR3 extends over 17 amino acids. CDR1 LGHNA and CDR2 YSLEER come from the germline V gene. The CDR3 is CASSQTSGTTSYNEQFF. The CDR3 DNA is TGCGCCAGCAGCCAAACTAGCGGTACCACCTCCTACAATGAGCAGTTCTTC.

The chain uses TRBV9 and TRBJ2-1; 9 bases line up with TRBD2. Unmatched junction bases numbered 9, after V lost 0 bases and J lost 5 bases. Germline V CDR1 and CDR2: SGDLS, YYNGEE. The CDR3 length is 17 residues. CDR3 DNA sequence: TGTGCCAGCAGCGTAGGATTCTCGGCGGGAGGGAACAATGAGCAGTTCTTC. Translation gives CASSVGFSAGGNNEQFF. Supplemented by reference TRBV9 and TRBJ2-1, the full variable domain reads DSGVTQTPKHLITATGQRVTLRCSPRSGDLSVYWYQQSLDQGLQFLIQYYNGEERAKGNILERFSAQQFPDLHSELNLSSLELGDSALYFCASSVGFSAGGNNEQFFGPGTRLTVL.

This clonotype is labeled as medium-sized (0.01 to 0.1%). The CDR3 sequence: CASSSAGGLSYEQYF. CDR3 DNA: TGTGCCAGTAGTTCGGCGGGGGGCCTCTCCTACGAGCAGTACTTC. The chain uses TRBV19 and TRBJ2-7, with 8 bases matching TRBD2. Per germline, CDR1 LNHDA and CDR2 SQIVND (reference sequence). J gave up 0 bases and V 5 bases, and 6 bases lay outside the gene matches. This CDR3 spans 15 amino acids.

This clonotype was observed at least ten times. The chain is built from TRBV7-3 and TRBJ1-6; D not certain. Between the trimmed V and J ends, which lost 2 bases and 8 bases, there was a span of 13 bases. Germline lookup yields CDR1 SGHTA and CDR2 FQGTGA. CDR3 length: 15 amino acids. The CDR3 sequence is CASSLDGGPYSPLHF. DNA of the CDR3: TGTGCCAGCAGCTTAGACGGTGGGCCCTATTCACCCCTCCACTTT.

This clonotype showed up just a few times. At one end the junction does not follow the germline gene, possibly because of a read error. This sequence joins TRBV7-2 and TRBJ2-7, with 9 bases aligning to TRBD2. CDR1 and CDR2 (germline): SGHTA, FQGNSA. The CDR3 is made up of 15 amino acids. The CDR3 spells CVSSYGSGSSYEQYF. The CDR3 DNA follows: TGTGTCAGCAGCTACGGTAGCGGGAGCTCCTACGAGCAGTACTTC.

This clonotype was recorded at least ten times. The V and J genes are TRBV4-2 and TRBJ2-6; D is ambiguous. Germline assignment: CDR1 LGHNA and CDR2 YNFKEQ. The CDR3 contains 16 residues. Trimming removed 0 bases from V and 0 bases from J, with 6 bases in between. The CDR3 nucleotides are TGTGCCAGCAGCCAAGAACGGATCTCTGGGGCCAACGTCCTGACTTTC. It specifies CASSQERISGANVLTF.

This clonotype was observed at least ten times. V usage is TRBV20-1 and J usage is TRBJ2-1; 11 bases are shared with TRBD2. CDR3 length: 16 amino acids. The V gene's germline CDR1 is DFQATT and CDR2 SNEGSKA (reference sequence). With V trimmed by 4 bases and J by 3 bases, 8 bases remained unmatched. CDR3 sequence reads: CSAIPGLADNYNEQFF. CDR3 coding DNA: TGCAGTGCTATACCGGGACTAGCGGACAACTACAATGAGCAGTTCTTC.

This clonotype was observed many times. The chain uses TRBV3-1 and TRBJ2-6; D possibly corresponds to TRBD2 (6 bases). The germline V gene encodes CDR1 LGHDT and CDR2 YNNKEL (reference sequence). This CDR3 spans 15 amino acids. Trimming cost V 3 bases and J 2 bases, with 8 bases left between them. CDR3 nucleotide sequence: TGTGCCAGCAGCCAGGGACTTACTGGGGCCAACGTCCTGACTTTC. It specifies CASSQGLTGANVLTF.

This clonotype was counted at least ten times. The V call is TRBV4-1, the J call TRBJ2-7, with 7 bases matching TRBD1. The CDR3 is made up of 13 amino acids. From germline, CDR1 is MGHRA and CDR2 YSYEKL. J gave up 4 bases and V 6 bases, and 6 bases lay outside the gene matches. CDR3 amino acids: CASRPTGSYEQYF. In nucleotides, the CDR3 is TGCGCCAGCAGACCGACAGGGTCTTACGAGCAGTACTTC.